Shown below are 29 T cell receptor beta chains from a single sample sequenced in a study of blood T cells in healthy people across ages. It was with a sample-barcoded 5' primer and a J-beta primer mix that a second PCR of roughly 7 to 11 cycles was run. MiXCR, run by TCRdb on the 5' RACE reads, gives a single entry per CDR3 protein. Found here are under 700,000 distinct CDR3 sequences, about 24% of them singletons; the top ten hold 8.7%. Another study also made use of these data, one on T cells of mothers and their children.

Input material: blood. The receptors derive from a boy aged 10-17 years in good health.

V gene TRBV20-1 combines with J gene TRBJ2-5, with 9 nucleotides matching TRBD2. The end of the DNA aligns better with TRBJ2-1, so the J call may be wrong. The length of the CDR3 is 15 residues. Germline V gene sequence: CDR1 DFQATT, CDR2 SNEGSKA (reference sequence). The CDR3 is CSAILGLAGSNEQFF. The CDR3 DNA reads as TGCAGTGCGATCCTGGGGCTAGCGGGAAGCAATGAGCAGTTCTTC.

In its sample, this clonotype was seen a few times. The chain has TRBV7-9 and TRBJ1-2; D is ambiguous. CDR1 is SEHNR, CDR2 FQNEAQ, per germline (reference sequence). V was shortened by 3 bases and J by 6 bases, with 14 bases between the two germline ends. The CDR3 spans 14 residues. CDR3 in amino acids: CASSFEGRTHGYTF. CDR3 bases: TGTGCCAGCAGCTTCGAAGGACGAACCCATGGCTACACCTTC.

This rearrangement joins TRBV7-3 to TRBJ1-1, with D uncertain. Germline-derived CDR1 and CDR2 are SGHTA and FQGTGA. The V end lost 1 base, the J end lost 3 bases, and 6 bases lay between the germline ends. The CDR3 covers 13 residues. CDR3: CASSLNSYTEAFF. CDR3 bases: TGTGCCAGCAGCTTAAACAGCTACACTGAAGCTTTCTTT. Drawing the rest from reference TRBV7-3 and TRBJ1-1, the complete variable domain is GAGVSQTPSNKVTEKGKYVELRCDPISGHTALYWYRQSLGQGPEFLIYFQGTGAADDSGLPNDRFFAVRPEGSVSTLKIQRTERGDSAVYLCASSLNSYTEAFFGQGTRLTVV.

The rearrangement joins TRBV19 to TRBJ2-3, with TRBD2 matching 11 bases. CDR1 and CDR2 (germline): LNHDA, SQIVND (reference sequence). With V trimmed by 5 bases and J by 0 bases, 7 bases remained unmatched. This CDR3 spans 17 amino acids. The chain's CDR3 is CASSAGLAEPSTDTQYF. CDR3 nucleotides: TGTGCCAGTAGTGCGGGACTAGCGGAACCTAGCACAGATACGCAGTATTTT. The whole variable domain, filled in from reference TRBV19 and TRBJ2-3, reads DGGITQSPKYLFRKEGQNVTLSCEQNLNHDAMYWYRQDPGQGLRLIYYSQIVNDFQKGDIAEGYSVSREKKESFPLTVTSAQKNPTAFYLCASSAGLAEPSTDTQYFGPGTRLTVL.

In this sample, this clonotype turned up a few times. V usage is TRBV18 and J usage is TRBJ1-1; 12 bases fit TRBD1. J lost 5 bases, V lost 0 bases, and 7 bases had no gene match. This CDR3 region has 17 residues. The germline V gene encodes CDR1 KGHSH and CDR2 LQKENI. CDR3 sequence reads: CASSPPGTGGTRTEAFF. CDR3 in DNA: TGTGCCAGCTCACCACCGGGGACAGGGGGCACGCGGACTGAAGCTTTCTTT.

V and J are TRBV28 and TRBJ2-5; TRBD1 matches 7 bases. The last part of the DNA fits TRBJ2-1 better; the J call may be wrong. Germline V gene sequence: CDR1 MDHEN, CDR2 SYDVKM. The CDR3 extends over 16 amino acids. In DNA form, the CDR3 reads TGTGCCAGCATCCGCTCGGGGACAGTCCCCTACAATGAGCAGTTCTTC. Protein product: CASIRSGTVPYNEQFF.

This clonotype was found a few times. The V call is TRBV7-2, the J call TRBJ1-4; D is possibly TRBD1 (6 bases). V was cut by 5 bases and J by 2 bases, with 15 bases left in between. The CDR3 has 16 amino acids. The germline V gene encodes CDR1 SGHTA and CDR2 FQGNSA. Here the CDR3 reads CASSTRGGATNEKLFF. CDR3 nucleotide sequence: TGTGCCAGCAGCACCAGAGGGGGGGCCACTAATGAAAAACTGTTTTTT. The whole variable domain, filled in from reference TRBV7-2 and TRBJ1-4, reads GAGVSQSPSNKVTEKGKDVELRCDPISGHTALYWYRQSLGQGLEFLIYFQGNSAPDKSGLPSDRFSAERTGGSVSTLTIQRTQQEDSAVYLCASSTRGGATNEKLFFGSGTQLSVL.

In regard to this clonotype: Relative to the germline gene, one junction end is altered; a read error may explain this. The V and J genes are TRBV4-2 and TRBJ2-7, with unresolved D. The CDR3 is made up of 11 amino acids. CDR1 and CDR2 from the germline V gene are LGHNA and YNFKEQ. CDR3 region: CASSLNYKQYF. The CDR3 region has the DNA TGTGCCAGCAGCCTCAACTACAAGCAGTACTTC.

The V gene is TRBV27, the J gene TRBJ2-5, with 8 nucleotides matching TRBD1. With V trimmed by 8 bases and J by 2 bases, 7 bases remained unmatched. The CDR3 spans 14 residues. CDR1 and CDR2 (germline): MNHEY, SMNVEV (reference sequence). This CDR3 reads CASADRGRQETQYF. In nucleotides, the CDR3 is TGTGCCAGCGCCGACAGGGGTCGTCAAGAGACCCAGTACTTC.

This clonotype was counted only a few times. This rearrangement joins TRBV29-1 to TRBJ2-5, with D perhaps matching TRBD2 (6 bases). With 4 bases removed from V and 2 bases from J, the gap between germline ends came to 14 bases. The V gene's germline CDR1 is SQVTM and CDR2 ANQGSEA. The CDR3 consists of 14 residues. Written as DNA, the CDR3 is TGCAGCGTTGTTGAGTATGGGGGGCAAGAGACCCAGTACTTC. The encoded protein is CSVVEYGGQETQYF. Full variable domain (remainder filled in from reference TRBV29-1 and TRBJ2-5): SAVISQKPSRDICQRGTSLTIQCQVDSQVTMMFWYRQQPGQSLTLIATANQGSEATYESGFVIDKFPISRPNLTFSTLTVSNMSPEDSSIYLCSVVEYGGQETQYFGPGTRLLVL.

With regard to this clonotype: Since the CDR3 does not end with the conserved phenylalanine or tryptophan, this likely comes from a read error. The chain couples TRBV27 to TRBJ2-5, with D tentatively TRBD1 (6 bases). Germline lookup yields CDR1 MNHEY and CDR2 SMNVEV (reference sequence). The CDR3 is 14 amino acids. V gave up 5 bases and J gave up 5 bases, with 15 bases separating them. CDR3 in amino acids: CASSVDRGTETQYS. The CDR3 DNA reads TGTGCCAGCAGTGTGGACAGAGGGACGGAGACCCAGTACTCC.

This clonotype was seen a few times. This chain joins TRBV2 and TRBJ2-5, with 9 bases matching TRBD1. Near its end, the DNA agrees better with TRBJ2-1, so the J call may be wrong. This CDR3 comprises 16 residues. CDR1 SNHLY and CDR2 FYNNEI come from the germline V gene. The CDR3: CASRTTRDRVSDEQFF. CDR3 sequence (DNA): TGTGCCAGCAGGACAACCCGGGACAGGGTATCGGATGAGCAGTTCTTC.

The chain uses TRBV6-5 and TRBJ2-5; perhaps TRBD2 as D (5 bases). The end of the DNA is better explained by TRBJ2-1, so the J call may be wrong. CDR1 is MNHEY and CDR2 is SVGAGI in the germline V gene. CDR3 size: 13 residues. The CDR3 DNA reads as TGTGCCAGCAGTGATACTGGGAGTAATGAGCAGTTCTTC. Protein: CASSDTGSNEQFF.

This clonotype was detected only a few times. The gene calls are TRBV9 and TRBJ1-4; maybe TRBD1 (6 bases). The germline V gene has CDR1 SGDLS and CDR2 YYNGEE. This CDR3 region has 15 residues. V lost 3 bases and J lost 0, with 9 bases in between. DNA of the CDR3: TGTGCCAGCAGCGAAACAGGGTCAACTAATGAAAAACTGTTTTTT. Protein: CASSETGSTNEKLFF.

The chain links TRBV25-1 to TRBJ1-2, with D uncertain. The V gene's germline CDR1 is MGHDK and CDR2 SYGVNS. Trimming stripped 6 bases from V and 8 bases from J, with 16 bases between. The CDR3 runs to 13 residues. The CDR3 nucleotides are TGTGCCAGCAGCCAATTAAATTCCCGCGGCTACACCTTC. Protein: CASSQLNSRGYTF.

The chain joins TRBV27 to TRBJ2-7; TRBD2 matches 8 bases. V was pared by 0 bases and J by 0 bases, with 4 bases of the junction left unmatched. CDR1 MNHEY and CDR2 SMNVEV come from the germline V gene (reference sequence). The CDR3 runs to 16 residues. The CDR3 reads CASSLSGGGLSYEQYF. CDR3 bases: TGTGCCAGCAGTTTATCCGGCGGGGGGCTCTCCTACGAGCAGTACTTC.

The rearrangement joins TRBV6-5 to TRBJ2-4; D gene ambiguous. The V gene's germline CDR1 is MNHEY and CDR2 SVGAGI. There are 14 residues in the CDR3. V shed 6 bases and J shed 6 bases, with 15 bases lying between them. In nucleotides, the CDR3 is TGTGCCAGCAGCACCCCATCCTTGGGAAACATTCAGTACTTC. Residues: CASSTPSLGNIQYF.

This clonotype was seen a few times. This chain links TRBV12-3 or TRBV12-4 with TRBJ2-1, with 9 nucleotides matching TRBD2. This CDR3 has 15 amino acids. Unmatched junction bases numbered 5, after V lost 3 bases and J lost 5 bases. CDR3 nucleotides: TGTGCCAGCAGTTTGGTGGCTAGCGGGGACAATGAGCAGTTCTTC. Protein sequence: CASSLVASGDNEQFF.

This clonotype appeared many times. This chain uses TRBV4-1 with TRBJ1-2, with D possibly TRBD1 on 5 matching bases. Germline V lookup: CDR1 MGHRA, CDR2 YSYEKL. The V end was cut by 0 bases, the J end by 4 bases, with 9 bases between. The CDR3 extends over 14 amino acids. In DNA, the CDR3 is TGCGCCAGCAGCCAAGACCCAGGGAGCTATGGCTACACCTTC. It encodes CASSQDPGSYGYTF.

This clonotype appeared many times. The chain is built from TRBV3-1 and TRBJ2-7, with D tentatively TRBD1 or TRBD2 (5 bases each). Germline values: CDR1 LGHDT, CDR2 YNNKEL (reference sequence). The CDR3 is 14 amino acids. Trimming left V 3 bases short and J 0 bases short, with 9 bases between. CDR3 sequence (DNA): TGTGCCAGCAGCCAGGGGGACCACTCCTACGAGCAGTACTTC. Protein: CASSQGDHSYEQYF.

The V gene is TRBV20-1, the J gene TRBJ2-1; 9 nucleotides agree with TRBD2. CDR3 length: 14 amino acids. Germline-derived CDR1 and CDR2 are DFQATT and SNEGSKA (reference sequence). The V and J ends lost 6 bases and 7 bases, in that order; junction bases with no gene match: 10. The CDR3 region is CSANRASGINEQFF. The CDR3 DNA follows: TGCAGTGCCAACCGGGCTAGCGGGATAAATGAGCAGTTCTTC.

The chain's CDR3 is CASSLSVPSIEQYF. CDR3 in DNA: TGTGCCAGCAGTTTATCGGTCCCCTCGATCGAGCAGTACTTC. The genes are TRBV27 and TRBJ2-7, with unresolved D. V lost 0 bases and J lost 6, with 12 bases in between. CDR3 length equals 14 residues. Germline V gene data show CDR1 as MNHEY and CDR2 as SMNVEV (reference sequence).

V and J are TRBV19 and TRBJ2-5; no clear D gene. The last part of the DNA fits TRBJ2-7 better; the J call may be wrong. The CDR3 has 13 amino acids. In germline, CDR1 is LNHDA, CDR2 SQIVND (reference sequence). The CDR3: CASGAGIPYEQYF. CDR3 sequence (DNA): TGTGCCAGTGGAGCCGGAATCCCCTACGAGCAGTACTTC.

This clonotype was detected a few times. The rearrangement joins TRBV28 to TRBJ1-1; TRBD1 aligns across 8 bases. Germline CDR1 and CDR2: MDHEN and SYDVKM. The CDR3 has 14 amino acids. J lost 3 bases, V lost 7 bases, and 7 bases had no gene match. CDR3 coding DNA: TGTGCCAGCACCATGGCGGACAGGGACACTGAAGCTTTCTTT. Protein sequence: CASTMADRDTEAFF.

The chain joins TRBV4-3 to TRBJ2-5, with 8 bases aligning to TRBD2. The J call may be mistaken, given a closer DNA end match to TRBJ2-1. The CDR3 covers 16 residues. Per the germline V gene, CDR1 is LGHNA and CDR2 is YSLEER. CDR3 nucleotide sequence: TGCGCCAGCAGCCAAGACACGGGACTAGAGGGGGTTGAGCAGTTCTTC. Its protein product is CASSQDTGLEGVEQFF.

This clonotype was counted only a few times. The CDR3 DNA sequence: TGCAGTGCTGGGACAGCCCGAGGGGAAGCTTTCTTT. It yields the protein CSAGTARGEAFF. The chain employs TRBV20-1 and TRBJ1-1, with 7 bases matching TRBD1. The CDR3 runs to 12 residues. V lost 5 bases, J lost 8 bases, and 8 bases stayed unmatched. From germline, CDR1 is DFQATT and CDR2 SNEGSKA (reference sequence).

The V gene is TRBV28, the J gene TRBJ2-4; D possibly corresponds to TRBD1 (5 bases). The germline gives CDR1 MDHEN, CDR2 SYDVKM. The CDR3 contains 14 residues. V lost 6 bases to trimming and J lost 0 bases, with 9 bases between them. The CDR3 DNA is TGTGCCAGCAGACGACAGCTAGCCAAAAACATTCAGTACTTC. Translation: CASRRQLAKNIQYF.

This clonotype is categorized as medium-sized. This chain uses TRBV5-1 with TRBJ2-1, with D possibly TRBD2 on 6 matching bases. Germline loops: CDR1 SGHRS, CDR2 YFSETQ. The germline V and J ends were trimmed by 1 base and 4 bases, with 12 bases remaining between them. The CDR3 covers 15 residues. CDR3 coding DNA: TGCGCCAGCAGCTTGACGGGAGCTTATTACAATGAGCAGTTCTTC. Its translation: CASSLTGAYYNEQFF.

In this sample, this clonotype turned up a few times. The chain combines TRBV12-5 with TRBJ1-5; D ambiguous. The ends were cut back, 5 bases at V and 4 bases at J, with 12 bases in the middle. From germline, CDR1 is LGHNT and CDR2 FRNRAP. This CDR3 has 14 amino acids. This CDR3 is CASGAGGGNQPQHF. The CDR3, as DNA: TGTGCTAGTGGTGCAGGAGGTGGTAATCAGCCCCAGCATTTT.